What follows is one T cell receptor (beta chain) and its context. It has no known antigen specificity. No much larger clone exists at a distance of one base, and base qualities are not known. Receptors were amplified or captured by the immunoSEQ multiplex PCR assay. A mixture of 60 forward primers for TCR Vbeta segments and 13 reverse primers for TCR Jbeta segments was used in the multiplex PCR. The CDR3 region of rearranged TCR beta genes was amplified from genomic DNA by a multiplex PCR assay. The Illumina HiSeq System was used to sequence the amplified TCR beta libraries as 87-base-pair reads. The study's processing was this. A later analysis counted about 82 million unique TCR beta chains across the 670 or so repertoires, and around 12 million of these chains were shared by at least two donors. Raw reads were error-corrected and collapsed into unique sequences by a nearest-neighbor algorithm in which closely related sequences were merged to remove PCR and sequencing errors. CDR3 sequences were aligned to IMGT reference sequences to assign V, D and J gene segments. For a sequence to be retained, a match of at least six nucleotides to both a V gene segment and a J gene segment was required. Rearrangements were classified as productive when the CDR3 lacked stop codons and remained in frame with V and J, and all other rearrangements were classified as non-productive. CDR3 was defined by IMGT convention, running from the second conserved V-encoded cysteine to the conserved J-encoded phenylalanine. In an earlier analysis of roughly 610 of the donors, sequences lacking an unambiguous match to a single V gene segment were excluded. An earlier analysis of several hundred of the donors called V segments functional above 56.7% productive rearrangements and segregating when the between-donor standard deviation exceeded 5%. A statistical classification framework was developed to diagnose cytomegalovirus status using the catalog of TCR beta chain sequences. In a later analysis, V and J genes were assigned by comparing TCR nucleotide sequences against IMGT/GENE-DB human TR gene sequences. In a later analysis, CDR3 sequences and most-parsimonious VDJ recombination scenarios were assigned using the TCRdist pipeline. In a later analysis, each TCR beta chain was defined by its CDR3 amino acid sequence together with its V-gene family, and reads without a unique V-gene family were excluded. As a way to deal with suspected cross-contamination and a sequencing artifact, a later analysis dropped 450 to 600 nucleotide sequences that were highly shared and had low generation probability. For each public chain, a later analysis derived a clonal expansion index from normalized ranks of inferred template counts within each repertoire. Generation probabilities in a later analysis came from a VDJ recombination model fitted to out-of-frame rearrangements, and those results were checked against IGoR. Hypergeometric tests were used in a later analysis to score TCR-TCR, TCR-HLA and TCR-CMV co-occurrence, with a repertoire-size bias correction applied to the TCR pairs. False discovery rates were estimated in a later analysis by permuting HLA or CMV assignments 20 times. A later analysis grouped co-occurring TCRs with DBSCAN, adding TCRdist sequence similarity when clustering within HLA-allele-positive subsets. Repertoires with fewer than 30,000 or more than 120,000 public chains, plus five repertoires with anomalous nucleotide sharing, were excluded from co-occurrence clustering. Entries here come from immuneACCESS through TCRdb and include only in-frame sequences with V and J called. Some clones fail to appear in such tables; in the studies checked, an unresolved V gene covers under half of the shortfall, and the cause of the remainder is unknown. That table supplies the V and J calls and clone size; D and trimming were determined from the DNA. A total of about 89,000 clones appear in this sample, roughly three quarters of them only once. The ten largest make up 3.7% of the sample.

This sample was taken from a study of cytomegalovirus exposure and HLA in healthy donors (dated by TCRdb to about 2017). In terms of the full investigation: An earlier analysis of about 560 of the donors reported 276 Gb of sequence data and around 120 million unique TCR beta sequences obtained from 150 million to 200 million T cells. Around 330 gigabases of sequencing data and around 88 million unique TCR sequences made up an early release that covered approximately 650 HLA-typed donors. Of the 398 genotyped donors, around 81% fell in the genetic ancestry cluster associated with self-reported Caucasian donors. The study aimed to test whether signatures of past pathogen exposure could be identified by cataloging public T cell receptors. Using immunosequencing, the study profiled T cell repertoires from around 680 subjects and related those repertoires to cytomegalovirus serostatus. A separate validation cohort of approximately 130 different subjects was used in addition to the 666-subject first cohort. To predict cytomegalovirus infection status, the study combined high-throughput TCR immunosequencing, statistical association of individual TCRs with disease status, and machine learning. In a later analysis, previously published TCR beta repertoires from more than 500 donors were re-analyzed and high-resolution HLA genotyping was added so that TCR occurrence patterns could be studied. In the later analysis, no new phenotypic data were used to find candidate immune exposures; instead, reliance was placed on TCR beta sequences and their occurrence across donors. An earlier analysis of 500 to 650 of the donors applied high-throughput TCR beta sequencing to assess whether each TCR beta V gene segment acted as functional or pseudogenic. Donor age, sex, ethnicity and CMV serostatus were compiled alongside the repertoire data. A later genetic analysis took genome-wide SNP genotypes for about 55% of the 666 donors and used that subset as a discovery cohort. All discovery cohort repertoires had been generated using a single sequencing platform. Class I and class II HLA loci were covered by the typing at four-digit resolution. The number of donors typed differed by locus, with about 629-630 for A, B, C, DRB1 and DQB1, 522 for DQA1, over 600 for DPA1, and around 460 for DPB1. Because of strong linkage in the cohort, roughly five DR-DQ haplotypes were treated as single units for association and clustering. Among over 350 genotyped donors of the cohort, an average of around 240,000 unique TCR beta nucleotide sequences were sequenced per donor, roughly 20% of them non-productive.

The cohort was made up of 650 to 700 healthy bone marrow donors. At the time of sampling, every cohort member was nominally healthy, though immune exposures that went unrecorded were likely present. The donor was CMV seronegative and was included in the group of 352 seronegative cohort members. Each donor provided a peripheral blood sample, and peripheral blood mononuclear cells were used for TCR beta sequencing. The Qiagen DNeasy Blood Extraction Kit was used to extract genomic DNA from the blood cell samples. CDR1 KGHSH and CDR2 LQKENI are derived from the germline V gene. Including the terminal cysteine and phenylalanine, the CDR3 comprises 16 residues. The DNA shown is the 48-base CDR3, in frame from base 1. Trimming removed 6 bases from V and 2 bases from J; the gene matches leave 11 bases unexplained. What the study reported, not specific to this receptor: In vitro tests confirmed that a few of the cytomegalovirus-associated TCR beta chains recognize cytomegalovirus antigens. At a false discovery rate of 0.05, a later analysis linked 15,000 to 20,000 TCR beta sequences to specific HLA alleles. A further reported finding was that TCR beta sequences accurately predicted the HLA-A and HLA-B alleles for most subjects in the first cohort. Correlated functional status among segregating V segments might reflect linkage disequilibrium, but an unknown experimental factor could not be ruled out. The 87-base-pair reads could not distinguish some IMGT-functional V segments, including TRBV6-2 and TRBV6-3, so those segments were excluded. In the study, 164 TCR beta chains were listed as associated with cytomegalovirus. The sequencing pipeline was judged likely to have produced a cluster of highly shared sequence variants as a technical artifact. When HLA alleles, especially DR and DQ, strongly co-occurred, attributing TCR associations to individual alleles was difficult. According to a later analysis, most CMV-associated TCR beta chains appeared to be HLA-restricted, and the HLA associations seemed to be driven largely by CMV exposure. Broadly in line with IMGT annotations, most TCR beta V segments showed up in productive rearrangements about 90% or about 30% of the time in an earlier analysis of several hundred of the donors. HLA typing was unavailable for some donors at each locus, so association tests used only the typed subset. The classifier was reported to diagnose cytomegalovirus status with high specificity and sensitivity in both the original cohort and the validation cohort. In a later analysis, TCR association rates were found to vary across HLA loci, with the most associated TCRs seen for DRB1 alleles and the fewest for HLA-C alleles. Immune exposure information for the cohort was limited to CMV serostatus. Most TCR sequences were observed very rarely across donors, whereas some public TCRs were present in many individuals. A later genetic analysis reported fewer N-insertions in productive TCRs among donors in an Asian-associated ancestry cluster than the approximately 670-donor mean. Several of the top co-occurrence clusters appeared to be linked to parvovirus B19, influenza, CMV and Epstein-Barr virus, according to a later analysis. Compared with equally common non-associated chains, HLA-associated TCR beta chains in a later analysis were more clonally expanded and had lower generation probabilities. Over 15 rarely observed V segments, including chromosome 9 orphons, were excluded from the earlier analysis of approximately 600 of the donors because counts were too low. The authors suggested that the approach could potentially be generalized to other disease states and immunological phenotypes. In a later genetic analysis, a missense DCLRE1C variant was associated with V-gene and J-gene trimming of TCR beta chains, and the association was replicated in an independent cohort. Sequencing depth was assumed to be roughly uniform across donors in the presence/absence analyses, though that assumption may not hold. The cohort was sequenced for TCR beta chains only, and without alpha or paired-chain data the features that could be detected were limited.

The chain links TRBV18 with TRBJ2-3; 7 bases in the junction line up with TRBD1. The receptor's source is a man aged 30 to 45 in good health and CMV-seronegative. Input material: PBMCs. CDR3 protein: CASSLNQQGNTDTQYF. The nucleotide sequence is given as TGTGCCAGCTCGCTTAACCAACAGGGGAACACAGATACGCAGTATTTT.